This T cell receptor (beta chain) was retrieved from a study of T cell responses to AZD1222 COVID-19 vaccine. Study-wide findings and caveats: At baseline, just 6 or 7 AZD1222 recipients tested seropositive. Dominant at 160-218 and 743-854, vaccine-associated CD4 TCRs also spanned spike. Close to half of spike-specific TCRs reportedly recognize unmutated variant regions. Clonal diversity may have been underestimated, and the donors were mostly white British, with more females than males.

The table came from immunoSEQ multiplex PCR; TCRdb's copy has only in-frame clones and leaves some out. The sample records about 49,000 clones, around 80% being singletons. As to this clone: Antigen specificity is unknown.

Germline values: CDR1 MNHNS, CDR2 SASEGT. This CDR3 spans 14 amino acids. With 2 bases removed from V and 8 bases from J, the gap between germline ends came to 12 bases. The input for sequencing was peripheral blood, taken on day 0 of MenACWY control vaccination. The chain employs TRBV6-1 and TRBJ1-4; D gene uncertain. The sequence was obtained from an adult in good health. CDR3 protein: CASSERFGQEKLFF. The CDR3 DNA reads TGTGCCAGCAGTGAACGGTTCGGTCAGGAAAAACTGTTTTTT.